These 4 T cell receptor beta chains share one sample of origin, sequenced in a study of memory CD4+ T cells and cytomegalovirus serostatus. Clones were sequenced by immunoSEQ multiplex PCR, and TCRdb holds only the in-frame ones, with some missing. The sample yields under 100,000 clones, more than 70% seen once. The sort gate was single viable CD3+CD4+CD8-CD45RO+ cells for memory CD4+ T cells. Sequenced: memory CD4+ T cells from blood. The origin of the receptors is an adult in good health and CMV-seronegative.

This clone was found once. The J gene is TRBJ2-7, the V gene TRBV5-5; 8 positions agree with TRBD1. This CDR3 comprises 17 residues. CDR1 and CDR2 from the germline V gene are SGHKS and YYEKEE (reference sequence). The V segment lost 0 bases and the J segment 1 base; nucleotides outside the gene matches: 9. The CDR3 DNA follows: TGTGCCAGCAGCTTGGTCTGGACAGGGCCAGATTCCTACGAGCAGTACTTC. This translates into CASSLVWTGPDSYEQYF.

This chain joins TRBV23-1 and TRBJ2-5; TRBD1 matches at 7 bases. TRBV23-1 is an open reading frame whose function is uncertain. The CDR3 extends over 14 amino acids. The V and J ends lost 0 bases and 4 bases, in that order; junction bases with no gene match: 2. The CDR3 nucleotides read TGCGCCAGCAGTCAATCGAGGACAGGAGAGACCCAGTACTTC. Translating it yields CASSQSRTGETQYF.

This clone appeared once. V is TRBV19 and J is TRBJ2-7; 9 nucleotides match TRBD1. The germline V gene has CDR1 LNHDA and CDR2 SQIVND (reference sequence). With 3 bases clipped from V and 6 bases from J, the junction kept 6 bases outside the gene matches. CDR3 length: 14 amino acids. As DNA, the CDR3 is TGTGCCAGTAGTATTACAGGGGGCATGGGCGAGCAGTACTTC. It encodes CASSITGGMGEQYF.

V is TRBV19 and J is TRBJ1-2, with 7 bases fitting TRBD1. Per the germline V gene, CDR1 is LNHDA and CDR2 is SQIVND (reference sequence). V trimming: 3 bases; J trimming: 6 bases; junction bases outside the gene matches: 4. This CDR3 has 13 residues. The CDR3 coding sequence is TGTGCCAGTAGTATTGGACAGGAGAATGGCTACACCTTC. Protein product: CASSIGQENGYTF.